Each of the 10 T cell receptor beta chains below was sequenced from the same sample in a study of blood T cell repertoires in COVID-19. Profiling relied on immunoSEQ multiplex PCR, and the TCRdb table lists in-frame clones only, not all of them. The profile shows 200,000 or so clones, less than 90% of them singletons. Material: peripheral blood. The receptor set was obtained from a man aged 40-49 years with active or convalescent COVID-19.

J is TRBJ2-7 and V is TRBV10-3, with 9 nucleotides matching TRBD1. Germline assignment: CDR1 ENHRY and CDR2 SYGVKD. V was clipped by 6 bases and J by 3 bases; unmatched bases: 6. This CDR3 has 14 residues. CDR3 nucleotides: TGTGCCATCAGGGAGGGACAGGGTGGCTACGAGCAGTACTTC. Its protein is CAIREGQGGYEQYF.

Written as DNA, the CDR3 is TGTGCCAGCAGCGCGCAATGGGAGCCCTACGAGCAGTACTTC. The encoded protein is CASSAQWEPYEQYF. V and J are TRBV9 and TRBJ2-7, with D tentatively TRBD2 (5 bases). The germline CDR1 and CDR2 sequences are SGDLS and YYNGEE. Trimming left V 3 bases short and J 2 bases short, with 12 bases between. The CDR3 length is 14 residues.

V gene TRBV5-1 combines with J gene TRBJ1-5; D gene uncertain. Trimming left V 0 bases short and J 0 bases short, with 7 bases between. Germline assignment: CDR1 SGHRS and CDR2 YFSETQ. The CDR3 consists of 15 residues. Here the CDR3 DNA reads TGCGCCAGCAGCTTGGGAGGTTATAGCAATCAGCCCCAGCATTTT. Amino acids: CASSLGGYSNQPQHF.

This chain joins TRBV19 and TRBJ1-1; TRBD1 aligns across 7 bases. The germline gives CDR1 LNHDA, CDR2 SQIVND (reference sequence). The CDR3 runs 15 residues. Trimming took 3 bases from V and 6 from J; bases not matched to a gene: 10. CDR3: CASSIWADRVAEAFF. The CDR3 DNA sequence: TGTGCCAGTAGTATTTGGGCTGACAGGGTCGCTGAAGCTTTCTTT.

This clone was observed a few times. The CDR3 is CAIGMTSGSFSEQFF. The CDR3 DNA sequence: TGTGCCATCGGGATGACTAGCGGGAGTTTTAGTGAGCAGTTCTTC. The chain joins TRBV10-3 to TRBJ2-1; 12 nucleotides match TRBD2. This CDR3 comprises 15 residues. Trimming at V came to 8 bases and at J to 9 bases, leaving 11 bases not matched to a gene. The germline CDR1 and CDR2 sequences are ENHRY and SYGVKD.

The chain is built from TRBV28 and TRBJ2-7; TRBD2 aligns across 8 bases. Looked up from germline, CDR1 is MDHEN and CDR2 is SYDVKM. V dropped 2 bases and J dropped 3; count of bases not matched to a gene: 3. This CDR3 has 14 amino acids. The CDR3 region is CASSLGLARYEQYF. In nucleotides, the CDR3 is TGTGCCAGCAGTTTAGGACTAGCCCGCTACGAGCAGTACTTC.

This chain uses TRBV29-1 with TRBJ2-3, with a weak D call TRBD2 (6 bases). V dropped 4 bases and J dropped 1 base, with 12 bases sitting between them. Germline V lookup: CDR1 SQVTM, CDR2 ANQGSEA. The length of the CDR3 is 14 residues. CDR3 amino acids: CSVVTGLGTDTQYF. The CDR3 bases are TGCAGCGTTGTTACGGGACTTGGCACAGATACGCAGTATTTT.

This chain joins TRBV5-4 and TRBJ1-2, with a possible D match to TRBD1 (5 bases). Trimming took off 0 bases at V and 5 bases at J, with 17 bases between the two ends. The CDR3 spans 16 residues. The germline V gene has CDR1 SGHNT and CDR2 YYREEE (reference sequence). DNA for the CDR3: TGTGCCAGCAGCTTGGGGGTGTGGGGCGAGAGTTATGGCTACACCTTC. Translated: CASSLGVWGESYGYTF.

The rearrangement uses TRBV27 and TRBJ2-1, with D maybe TRBD2 (6 bases). The ends were cut back, 5 bases at V and 10 bases at J, with 21 bases in the middle. The CDR3 is 15 amino acids. Germline V lookup: CDR1 MNHEY, CDR2 SMNVEV (reference sequence). The CDR3 region is CASSETSFGLQEQFF. DNA of the CDR3: TGTGCCAGCAGTGAGACTAGTTTTGGACTTCAGGAGCAGTTCTTC.

CDR3 amino acids: CASTVRQGYEQYF. The CDR3 bases are TGCGCCAGTACCGTAAGACAGGGTTACGAGCAGTACTTC. This chain joins TRBV5-1 and TRBJ2-7, with 7 bases aligning to TRBD1. The ends lost 8 bases at V and 4 bases at J; junction bases unmatched: 9. The germline V gene has CDR1 SGHRS and CDR2 YFSETQ. The length of the CDR3 is 13 residues.